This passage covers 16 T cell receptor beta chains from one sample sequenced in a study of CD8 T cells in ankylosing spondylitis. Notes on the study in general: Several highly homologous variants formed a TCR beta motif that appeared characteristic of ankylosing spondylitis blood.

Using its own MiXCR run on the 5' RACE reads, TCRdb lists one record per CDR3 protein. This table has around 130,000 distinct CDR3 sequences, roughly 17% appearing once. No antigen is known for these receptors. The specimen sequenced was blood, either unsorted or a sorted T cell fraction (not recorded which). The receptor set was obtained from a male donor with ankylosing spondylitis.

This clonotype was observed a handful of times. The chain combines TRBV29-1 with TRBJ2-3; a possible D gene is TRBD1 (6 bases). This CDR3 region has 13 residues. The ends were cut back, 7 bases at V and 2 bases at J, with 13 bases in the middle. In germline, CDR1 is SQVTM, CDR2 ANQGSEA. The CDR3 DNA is TGCAGCGCGGTCAGGGGAATCACAGATACGCAGTATTTT. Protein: CSAVRGITDTQYF.

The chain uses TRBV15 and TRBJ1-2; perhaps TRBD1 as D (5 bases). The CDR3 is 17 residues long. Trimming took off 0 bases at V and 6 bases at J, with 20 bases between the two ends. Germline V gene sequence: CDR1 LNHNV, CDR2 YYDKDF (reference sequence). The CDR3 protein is CATSRDIRSETVDGYTF. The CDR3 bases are TGTGCCACCAGCAGAGATATACGATCGGAGACAGTTGATGGCTACACCTTC.

The CDR3 spells CATRSAETNTGELFF. The CDR3 nucleotides read TGTGCCACAAGGTCCGCCGAGACGAACACCGGGGAGCTGTTTTTT. The chain employs TRBV6-1 and TRBJ2-2; D not resolved. Germline loops: CDR1 MNHNS, CDR2 SASEGT. Trimming left V 10 bases short and J 0 bases short, with 15 bases between. The CDR3 covers 15 residues.

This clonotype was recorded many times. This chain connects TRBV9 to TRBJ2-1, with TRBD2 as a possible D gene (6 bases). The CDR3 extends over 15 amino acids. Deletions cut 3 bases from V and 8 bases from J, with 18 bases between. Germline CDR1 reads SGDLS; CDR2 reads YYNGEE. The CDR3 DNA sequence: TGTGCCAGCAGCGGATTGGAGGGGTTAGTCGATGAGCAGTTCTTC. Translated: CASSGLEGLVDEQFF. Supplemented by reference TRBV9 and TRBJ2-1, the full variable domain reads DSGVTQTPKHLITATGQRVTLRCSPRSGDLSVYWYQQSLDQGLQFLIQYYNGEERAKGNILERFSAQQFPDLHSELNLSSLELGDSALYFCASSGLEGLVDEQFFGPGTRLTVL.

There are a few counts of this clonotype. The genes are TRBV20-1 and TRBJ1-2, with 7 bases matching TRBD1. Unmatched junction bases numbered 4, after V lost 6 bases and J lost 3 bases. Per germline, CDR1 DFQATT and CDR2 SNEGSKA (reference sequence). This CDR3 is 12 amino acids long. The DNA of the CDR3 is TGCAGTGCATCCGACAGGGACTATGGCTACACCTTC. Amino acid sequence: CSASDRDYGYTF.

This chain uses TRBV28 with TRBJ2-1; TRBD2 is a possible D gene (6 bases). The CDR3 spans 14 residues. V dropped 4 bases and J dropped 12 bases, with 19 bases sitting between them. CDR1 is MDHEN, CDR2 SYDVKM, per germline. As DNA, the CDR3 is TGTGCCAGCAGTTCTAAAGCGGGCGCCTTTGGGCAGTTCTTC. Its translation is CASSSKAGAFGQFF.

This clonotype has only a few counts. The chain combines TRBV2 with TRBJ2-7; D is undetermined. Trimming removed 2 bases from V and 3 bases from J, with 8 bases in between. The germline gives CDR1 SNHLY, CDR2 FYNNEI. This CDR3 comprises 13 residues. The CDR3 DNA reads TGTGCCAGCAGTGAATCCAAATTCTACGAGCAGTACTTC. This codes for CASSESKFYEQYF.

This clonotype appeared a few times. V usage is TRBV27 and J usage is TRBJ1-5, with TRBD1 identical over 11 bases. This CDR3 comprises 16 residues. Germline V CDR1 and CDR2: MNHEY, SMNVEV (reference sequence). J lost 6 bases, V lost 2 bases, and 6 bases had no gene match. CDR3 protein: CASSLRGQGAGQPQHF. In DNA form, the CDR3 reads TGTGCCAGCAGTTTACGCGGACAGGGGGCCGGTCAGCCCCAGCATTTT.

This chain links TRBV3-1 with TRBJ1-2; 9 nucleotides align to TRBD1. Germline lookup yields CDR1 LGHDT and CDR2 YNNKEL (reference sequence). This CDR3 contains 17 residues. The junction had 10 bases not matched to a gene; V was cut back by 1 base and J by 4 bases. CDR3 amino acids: CASSQAGRTGAVYGYTF. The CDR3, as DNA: TGTGCCAGCAGCCAAGCCGGACGGACAGGGGCAGTCTATGGCTACACCTTC.

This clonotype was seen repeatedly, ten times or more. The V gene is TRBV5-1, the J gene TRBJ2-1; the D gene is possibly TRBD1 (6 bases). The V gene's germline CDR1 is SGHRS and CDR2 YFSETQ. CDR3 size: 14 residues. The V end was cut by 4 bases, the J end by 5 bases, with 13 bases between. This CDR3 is CASSVGTLHNEQFF. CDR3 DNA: TGCGCCAGCAGCGTCGGGACACTCCACAATGAGCAGTTCTTC.

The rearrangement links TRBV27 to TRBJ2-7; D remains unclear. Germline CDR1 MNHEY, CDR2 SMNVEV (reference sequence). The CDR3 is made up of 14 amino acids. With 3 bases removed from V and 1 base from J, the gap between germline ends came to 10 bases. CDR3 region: CASSFVSESYEQYF. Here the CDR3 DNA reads TGTGCCAGCAGTTTCGTCTCAGAGTCCTACGAGCAGTACTTC.

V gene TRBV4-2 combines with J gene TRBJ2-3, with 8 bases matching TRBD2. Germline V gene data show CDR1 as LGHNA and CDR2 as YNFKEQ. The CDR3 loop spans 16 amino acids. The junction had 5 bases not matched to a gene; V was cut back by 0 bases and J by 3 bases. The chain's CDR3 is CASSQDFGLATDTQYF. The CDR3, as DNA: TGTGCCAGCAGCCAAGATTTCGGACTAGCTACAGATACGCAGTATTTT.

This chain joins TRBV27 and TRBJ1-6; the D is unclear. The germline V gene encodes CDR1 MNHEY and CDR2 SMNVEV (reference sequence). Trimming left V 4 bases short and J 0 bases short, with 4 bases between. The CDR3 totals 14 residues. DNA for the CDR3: TGTGCCAGCAGTTGGGTCTCCTATAATTCACCCCTCCACTTT. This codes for CASSWVSYNSPLHF.

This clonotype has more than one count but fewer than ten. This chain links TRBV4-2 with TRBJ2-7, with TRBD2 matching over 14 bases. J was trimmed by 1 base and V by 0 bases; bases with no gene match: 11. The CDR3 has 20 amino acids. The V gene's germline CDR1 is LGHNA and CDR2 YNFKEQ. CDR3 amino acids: CASSQEGLGLAGVSSYEQYF. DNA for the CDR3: TGTGCCAGCAGCCAAGAGGGTCTGGGACTAGCGGGAGTTAGTTCCTACGAGCAGTACTTC.

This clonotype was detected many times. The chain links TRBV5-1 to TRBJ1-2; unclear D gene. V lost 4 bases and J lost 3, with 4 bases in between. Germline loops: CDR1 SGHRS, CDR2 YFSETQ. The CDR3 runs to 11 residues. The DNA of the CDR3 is TGCGCCAGCAGCAACGACTATGGCTACACCTTC. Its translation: CASSNDYGYTF.

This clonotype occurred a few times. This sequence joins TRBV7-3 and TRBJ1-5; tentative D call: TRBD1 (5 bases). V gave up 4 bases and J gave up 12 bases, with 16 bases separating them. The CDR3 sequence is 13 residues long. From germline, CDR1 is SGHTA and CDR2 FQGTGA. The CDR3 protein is CASSSSPGESQHF. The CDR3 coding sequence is TGTGCCAGCAGCTCCTCACCGGGGGAGAGCCAGCATTTT.